A single T cell receptor (beta chain) is shown here with its context. Its antigen remains undetermined. No per-base quality is available; no much larger clone lies one base away. Each collaborating institution followed its own protocols to collect whole blood in K2EDTA tubes. For TCRbeta analysis, collaborator samples were shipped as frozen whole blood, as isolated PBMCs, or as DNA extracted from either sample type. These data come from a study of blood T cell repertoires in COVID-19 (TCRdb year 2020). Background on the whole study: Samples covering the acute and convalescent phases of COVID-19 were provided by collaborators in the United States, Italy and Spain. The material from the prospective study consisted of cDNA or gDNA derived from T cells, B-cell-depleted T cells, or PBMCs. Deeply sampled blood TCRbeta repertoires from subjects exposed to, actively infected with, or recovered from COVID-19 were included in the dataset. The repertoires were released in a freely available public database intended as a resource for research on the immune response to SARS-CoV-2. Samples came from the ongoing ImmuneRACE study (first 160 participants) plus 1,254 subjects from 6 global collaborators. The sample metadata nearly always contained a de-identified subject ID, COVID-19 status, age in years and sex. Where available, HLA class I and class II types were obtained from metadata supplied by the sample provider rather than from assay-based typing. Here is what the overall study found, with its caveats: The quantity of clinical and demographic metadata differed by source and by participant and was supplied without curation.

TCRbeta CDR3 regions were amplified from genomic DNA using the immunoSEQ Assay, a bias-controlled multiplex PCR. Under the source paper's analysis protocol: Nucleated cell counts per sample were estimated from amplification of reference gene primers within the assay. To quantify the absolute abundance of each unique TCRbeta CDR3 rearrangement, sequence reads were collapsed and filtered. For each sample, productive Simpson clonality was calculated by taking the square root of Simpson's diversity index across productive rearrangements. This is the immuneACCESS table as TCRdb keeps it, with only in-frame sequences that have V and J called. A part of the clones is gone; compared with another copy, unresolved V genes explain less than half, and the rest is unexplained. For V, J and clone size, that table is used; D and trimming come from the DNA. The sample table contains 90,000 to 130,000 clones; only one count was recorded for about 88% of them. The ten most abundant clones make up less than 4% of the sample.

This TCR was sampled from a woman aged 50 to 60 with acute or convalescent COVID-19. Sequences were obtained from peripheral blood.

The sequenced DNA: TGTGCCAGCAGTTCCCAGGGCCCTAATGAAAAACTGTTTTTT. Protein translation: CASSSQGPNEKLFF. Here the chain combines TRBV6-5 and TRBJ1-4; the D region possibly corresponds to TRBD1 (5 bases align). The V and J ends are trimmed by 4 bases and 3 bases, leaving 9 bases between them. The CDR1 and CDR2 encoded by the germline V gene are MNHEY and SVGAGI. There are 14 amino acids in the CDR3, from cysteine to phenylalanine inclusive. Of all the DNA, just the CDR3 is kept, 42 bases in frame from base 1.